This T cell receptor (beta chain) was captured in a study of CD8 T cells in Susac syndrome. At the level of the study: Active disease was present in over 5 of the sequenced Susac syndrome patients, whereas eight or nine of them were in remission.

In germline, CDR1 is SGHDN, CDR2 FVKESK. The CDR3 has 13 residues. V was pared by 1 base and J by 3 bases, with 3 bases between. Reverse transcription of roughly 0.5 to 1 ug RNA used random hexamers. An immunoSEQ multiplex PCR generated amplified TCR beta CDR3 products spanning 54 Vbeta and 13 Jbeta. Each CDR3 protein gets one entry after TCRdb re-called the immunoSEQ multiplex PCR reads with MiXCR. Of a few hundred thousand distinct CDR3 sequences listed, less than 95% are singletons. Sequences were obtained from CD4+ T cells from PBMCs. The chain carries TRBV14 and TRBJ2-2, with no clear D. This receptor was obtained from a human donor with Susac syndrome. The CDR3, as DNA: TGTGCCAGCAGCCAAGGCGACACCGGGGAGCTGTTTTTT. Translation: CASSQGDTGELFF.